This T cell receptor (beta chain) was recovered during a study of T cells after yellow fever vaccination. Study-wide points: Researchers report a weaker secondary response that nonetheless peaked faster, day 5 versus 15.

CDR3 length: 14 amino acids. Trimming pared 4 bases from V and 3 bases from J, leaving 11 bases between. Germline CDR1 and CDR2: SGHVS and FNYEAQ. This clonotype was detected many times. Its antigen is not known. MiXCR was run by TCRdb on the 5' RACE reads, yielding one entry per CDR3 protein. The data show some 160,000 distinct CDR3 sequences, almost 7% seen once. The receptor was isolated from a man between 18 and 29 years old who received the YFV17D yellow fever vaccine. The material was CD4+ T cells sorted from PBMCs, obtained roughly 5 days after the first yellow fever vaccination. The rearrangement uses TRBV7-6 and TRBJ2-3; weak D call: TRBD2 (7 bases). This CDR3 is CASSSRGGTDTQYF. In DNA, the CDR3 is TGTGCCAGCAGCTCAAGGGGGGGAACAGATACGCAGTATTTT.